This is a list of T cell receptor beta chains from one sample in a study of T-cell reconstitution after alpha-beta-depleted transplantation in children. In TCRdb, the PCR reads were re-called with MiXCR into one record per CDR3 protein. The profile shows fewer than 5,500 distinct CDR3 sequences, roughly a fifth of them singletons. Sequencing used PBMCs, mostly from graft donor cells, obtained 180 days after TCRalphabeta/CD19-depleted stem cell transplant. The receptors here all came from a male patient aged 2-15 years who had a stem cell transplant for acute lymphoblastic leukemia, so the T cells may come from the graft donor. CDR3s include the opening cysteine and the closing phenylalanine or tryptophan. D genes are given only for firm matches. The listing skips clone size in some rows; elsewhere it reads once, few, many or a size class.

v_gene,abundance,d_gene,j_gene,CDR3aa,CDR3nt
TRBV2,NA,TRBD2,TRBJ2-1,CASRPPGLAGGGFDNEQFF,TGTGCCAGCAGACCTCCGGGACTAGCGGGGGGAGGGTTCGACAATGAGCAGTTCTTC
TRBV11-3,many,NA,TRBJ2-4,CASSPRSAKNIQYF,TGTGCCAGCAGCCCCAGGTCGGCCAAAAACATTCAGTACTTC
TRBV7-8,many,NA,TRBJ2-6,CASSLVRGRQTGANVLTF,TGTGCCAGCAGCTTAGTTCGAGGGCGCCAAACTGGGGCCAACGTCCTGACTTTC
TRBV19,many,TRBD1,TRBJ2-1,CASSLGQGDREQFF,TGTGCCAGTAGTTTGGGACAGGGGGATCGAGAGCAGTTCTTC
TRBV20-1,many,TRBD2,TRBJ2-3,CSARFLLAGDPTDTQYF,TGCAGTGCTAGGTTTCTCCTAGCGGGAGACCCCACAGATACGCAGTATTTT
TRBV6-6,medium-sized,TRBD1,TRBJ2-2,CASRRQGANTGELFF,TGTGCCAGCAGGCGACAGGGGGCAAACACCGGGGAGCTGTTTTTT
TRBV7-8,NA,NA,TRBJ2-5,CASSPYLVDPSLQETQYF,TGTGCCAGCAGCCCATACCTGGTGGATCCTAGCCTGCAAGAGACCCAGTACTTC
TRBV11-2,medium-sized,NA,TRBJ2-1,CASSLASLGNNEQFF,TGTGCCAGCAGCTTAGCTAGTTTAGGGAACAATGAGCAGTTCTTC
TRBV5-6,many,NA,TRBJ2-5,CASSLRSSGGLKYQETQYF,TGTGCCAGCAGCTTGAGGAGTTCGGGGGGCCTCAAGTACCAAGAGACCCAGTACTTC
TRBV28,many,NA,TRBJ2-5,CASSLAGTWEETQYF,TGTGCCAGCAGTTTAGCCGGGACCTGGGAAGAGACCCAGTACTTC
TRBV19,NA,NA,TRBJ1-5,CASSMTIGNQPQHF,TGTGCCAGTAGTATGACTATTGGCAATCAGCCCCAGCATTTT
TRBV10-3,many,TRBD2,TRBJ2-4,CAISPSILAGGTKNIQYF,TGTGCCATCAGTCCCTCGATACTAGCGGGAGGGACCAAAAACATTCAGTACTTC
TRBV7-9,medium-sized,NA,TRBJ2-3,CASSLLPDTQYF,TGTGCCAGCAGCTTATTGCCAGATACGCAGTATTTT
TRBV11-2,many,TRBD1,TRBJ2-5,CASSVGQGLAETQYF,TGTGCCAGCAGCGTGGGACAGGGATTGGCGGAGACCCAGTACTTC
TRBV11-1,many,TRBD2,TRBJ2-5,CASSLATSGREGRQETQYF,TGTGCCAGCAGCTTAGCTACAAGCGGGAGGGAGGGAAGACAAGAGACCCAGTACTTC
TRBV29-1,many,NA,TRBJ2-1,CSVTPALALSSYNEQFF,TGCAGCGTTACTCCCGCCCTAGCGCTGAGCTCCTACAATGAGCAGTTCTTC
TRBV11-3,many,NA,TRBJ2-7,CASSLEEAEYEQYF,TGTGCCAGCAGCTTAGAAGAGGCTGAATACGAGCAGTACTTC
TRBV7-9,many,NA,TRBJ2-3,CASSYTDTQYF,TGTGCCAGCAGCTATACAGATACGCAGTATTTT
TRBV6-1,many,NA,TRBJ1-3,CASTNVWVGNGNTIYF,TGTGCCAGCACTAATGTCTGGGTTGGTAATGGAAACACCATATATTTT
TRBV9,NA,NA,TRBJ2-2,CASSVNGGRTGELFF,TGTGCCAGCAGCGTGAACGGTGGTAGGACCGGGGAGCTGTTTTTT
TRBV7-9,many,NA,TRBJ1-1,CASSEEAFF,TGTGCCAGCAGCGAAGAAGCTTTCTTT
TRBV10-2,NA,NA,TRBJ2-5,CASSESDGQETQYF,TGCGCCAGCAGTGAGTCGGACGGCCAAGAGACCCAGTACTTC
TRBV20-1,NA,NA,TRBJ1-3,CSGQARDSSGNTIYF,TGCAGTGGCCAGGCGCGGGACTCCTCTGGAAACACCATATATTTT
TRBV29-1,NA,NA,TRBJ1-1,CSAGEQVNTEAFF,TGCAGCGCCGGGGAACAGGTGAACACTGAAGCTTTCTTT